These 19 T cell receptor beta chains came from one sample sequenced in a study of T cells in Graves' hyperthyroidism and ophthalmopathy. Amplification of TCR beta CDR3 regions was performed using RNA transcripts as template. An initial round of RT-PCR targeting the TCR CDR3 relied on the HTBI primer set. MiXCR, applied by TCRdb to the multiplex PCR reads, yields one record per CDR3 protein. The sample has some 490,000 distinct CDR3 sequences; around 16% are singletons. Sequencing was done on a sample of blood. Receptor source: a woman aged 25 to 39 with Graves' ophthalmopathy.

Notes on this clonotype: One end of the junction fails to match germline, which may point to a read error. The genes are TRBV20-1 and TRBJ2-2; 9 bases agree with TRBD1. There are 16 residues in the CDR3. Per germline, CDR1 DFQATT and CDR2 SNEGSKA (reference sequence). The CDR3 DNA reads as TGCAGTGCTGGGGGTACACAGGGGGCGCGGGCCGGGGGGCTGTTTTTT. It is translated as CSAGGTQGARAGGLFF.

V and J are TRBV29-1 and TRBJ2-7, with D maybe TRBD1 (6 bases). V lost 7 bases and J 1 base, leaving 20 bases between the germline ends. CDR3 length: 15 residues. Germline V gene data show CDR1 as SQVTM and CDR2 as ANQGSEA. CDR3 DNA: TGCAGCGCCGTGGTCGCAGGGGAGCCTTCCTACGAGCAGTACTTC. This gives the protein CSAVVAGEPSYEQYF.

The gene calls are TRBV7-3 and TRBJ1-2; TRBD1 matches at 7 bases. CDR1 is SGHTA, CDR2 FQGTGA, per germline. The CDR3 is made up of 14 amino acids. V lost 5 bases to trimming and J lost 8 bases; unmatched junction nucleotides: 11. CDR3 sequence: CASSPEQGRVGYTF. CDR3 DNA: TGTGCCAGCAGCCCCGAACAGGGGAGAGTAGGCTACACCTTC.

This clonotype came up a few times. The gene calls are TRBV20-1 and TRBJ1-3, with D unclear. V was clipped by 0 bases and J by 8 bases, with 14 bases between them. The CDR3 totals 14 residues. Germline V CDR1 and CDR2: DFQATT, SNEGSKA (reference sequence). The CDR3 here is CSARDGRTPDTIYF. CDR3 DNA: TGCAGTGCTAGAGACGGACGGACCCCTGACACCATATATTTT.

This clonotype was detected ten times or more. In DNA form, the CDR3 reads TGTGCCAGCAGTCTTGGCGGGACCTCCTACGAGCAGTACTTC. Its protein product is CASSLGGTSYEQYF. This chain joins TRBV27 and TRBJ2-7, with D perhaps matching TRBD2 (6 bases). The ends were cut back, 5 bases at V and 0 bases at J, with 11 bases in the middle. Germline CDR1 reads MNHEY; CDR2 reads SMNVEV (reference sequence). The CDR3 totals 14 residues.

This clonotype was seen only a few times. This CDR3 is CASSHEPEGWSYNSPLHF. CDR3 nucleotide sequence: TGTGCCAGCAGCCACGAACCAGAGGGCTGGTCCTATAATTCACCCCTCCACTTT. The chain is built from TRBV7-9 and TRBJ1-6; D unresolved. V dropped 5 bases and J dropped 1 base, with 18 bases sitting between them. The CDR3 totals 18 residues. CDR1 is SEHNR, CDR2 FQNEAQ, per germline (reference sequence).

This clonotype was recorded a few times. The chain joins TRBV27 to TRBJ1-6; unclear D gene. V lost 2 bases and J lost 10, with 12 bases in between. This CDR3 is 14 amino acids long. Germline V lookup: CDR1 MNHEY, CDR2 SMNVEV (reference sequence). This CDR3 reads CASSLGQKSSPLHF. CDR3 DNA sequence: TGTGCCAGCAGTTTAGGGCAGAAGAGCTCACCCCTCCACTTT.

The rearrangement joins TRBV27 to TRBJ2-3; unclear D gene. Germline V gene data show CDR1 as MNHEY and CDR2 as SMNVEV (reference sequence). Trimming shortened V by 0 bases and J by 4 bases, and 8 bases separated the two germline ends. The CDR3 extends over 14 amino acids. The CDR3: CASSLSWVADTQYF. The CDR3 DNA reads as TGTGCCAGCAGTTTATCTTGGGTAGCAGATACGCAGTATTTT.

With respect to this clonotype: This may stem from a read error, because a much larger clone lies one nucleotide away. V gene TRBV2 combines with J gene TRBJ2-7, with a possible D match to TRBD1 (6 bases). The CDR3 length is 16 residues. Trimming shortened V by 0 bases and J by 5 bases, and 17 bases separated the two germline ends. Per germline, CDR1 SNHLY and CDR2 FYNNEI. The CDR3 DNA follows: TGTGCCAGCAGTGAAGCGGGGACACGTGTTTTAGACGAGCAGTACTTC. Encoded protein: CASSEAGTRVLDEQYF.

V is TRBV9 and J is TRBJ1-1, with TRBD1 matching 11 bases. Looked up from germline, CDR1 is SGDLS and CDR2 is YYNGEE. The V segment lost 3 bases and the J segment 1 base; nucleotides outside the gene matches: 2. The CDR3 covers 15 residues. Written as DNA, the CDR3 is TGTGCCAGCAGCGCGGACAGGGGGCGGAACACTGAAGCTTTCTTT. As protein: CASSADRGRNTEAFF.

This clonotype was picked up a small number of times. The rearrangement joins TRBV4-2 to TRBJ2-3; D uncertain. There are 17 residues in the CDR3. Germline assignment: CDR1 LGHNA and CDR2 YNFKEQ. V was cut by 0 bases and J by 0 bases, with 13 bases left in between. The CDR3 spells CASSQEGLPRSTDTQYF. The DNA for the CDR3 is TGTGCCAGCAGCCAAGAAGGTCTACCGAGGAGCACAGATACGCAGTATTTT.

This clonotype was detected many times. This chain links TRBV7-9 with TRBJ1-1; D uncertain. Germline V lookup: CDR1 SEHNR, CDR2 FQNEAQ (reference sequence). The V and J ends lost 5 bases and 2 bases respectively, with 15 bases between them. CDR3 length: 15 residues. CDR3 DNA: TGTGCCAGCAGCCGCCCGCGGCAGTTCAACACTGAAGCTTTCTTT. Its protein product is CASSRPRQFNTEAFF.

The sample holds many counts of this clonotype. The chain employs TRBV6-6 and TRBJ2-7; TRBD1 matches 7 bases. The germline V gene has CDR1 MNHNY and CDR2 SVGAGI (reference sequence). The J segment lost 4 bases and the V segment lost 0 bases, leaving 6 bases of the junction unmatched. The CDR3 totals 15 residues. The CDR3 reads CASSYSVGRGYEQYF. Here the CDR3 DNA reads TGTGCCAGCAGTTACTCTGTCGGCAGGGGGTACGAGCAGTACTTC.

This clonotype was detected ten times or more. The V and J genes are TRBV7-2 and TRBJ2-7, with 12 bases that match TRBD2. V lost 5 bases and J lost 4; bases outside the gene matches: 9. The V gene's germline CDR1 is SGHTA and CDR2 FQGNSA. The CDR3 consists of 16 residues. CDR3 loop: CASSASGTSGQYEQYF. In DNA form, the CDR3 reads TGTGCCAGCAGCGCATCCGGGACTAGCGGGCAATACGAGCAGTACTTC.

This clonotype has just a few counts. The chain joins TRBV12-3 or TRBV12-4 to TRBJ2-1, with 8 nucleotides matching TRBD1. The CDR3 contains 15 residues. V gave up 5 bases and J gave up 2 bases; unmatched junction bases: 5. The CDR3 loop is CASSAYRGAYNEQFF. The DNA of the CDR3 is TGTGCCAGCAGTGCTTACAGGGGGGCCTACAATGAGCAGTTCTTC.

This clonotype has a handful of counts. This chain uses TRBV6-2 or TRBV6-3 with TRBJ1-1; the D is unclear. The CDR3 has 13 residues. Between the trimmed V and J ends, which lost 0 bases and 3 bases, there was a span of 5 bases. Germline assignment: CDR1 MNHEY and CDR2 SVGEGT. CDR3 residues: CASSYSPYTEAFF. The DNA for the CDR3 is TGTGCCAGCAGTTACTCGCCTTACACTGAAGCTTTCTTT.

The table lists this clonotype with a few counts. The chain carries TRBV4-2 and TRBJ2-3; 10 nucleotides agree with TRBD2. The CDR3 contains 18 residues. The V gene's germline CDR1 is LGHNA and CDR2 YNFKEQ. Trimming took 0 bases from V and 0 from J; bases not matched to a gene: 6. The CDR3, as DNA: TGTGCCAGCAGCCAAGATCAACTAGCGGGAACTAGCACAGATACGCAGTATTTT. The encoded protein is CASSQDQLAGTSTDTQYF.

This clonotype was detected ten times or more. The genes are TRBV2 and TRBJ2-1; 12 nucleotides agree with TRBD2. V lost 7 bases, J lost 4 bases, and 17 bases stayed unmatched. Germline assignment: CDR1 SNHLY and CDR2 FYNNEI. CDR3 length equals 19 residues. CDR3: CASNSPGLAGPNGYNEQFF. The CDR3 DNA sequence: TGTGCCAGCAACTCTCCGGGACTAGCGGGCCCTAACGGGTACAATGAGCAGTTCTTC. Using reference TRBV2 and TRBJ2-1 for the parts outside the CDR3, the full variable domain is EPEVTQTPSHQVTQMGQEVILRCVPISNHLYFYWYRQILGQKVEFLVSFYNNEISEKSEIFDDQFSVERPDGSNFTLKIRSTKLEDSAMYFCASNSPGLAGPNGYNEQFFGPGTRLTVL.

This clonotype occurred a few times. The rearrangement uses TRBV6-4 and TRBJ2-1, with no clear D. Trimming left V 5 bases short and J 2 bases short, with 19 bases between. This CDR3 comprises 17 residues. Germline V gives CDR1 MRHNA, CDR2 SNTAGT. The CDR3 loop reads CASSFRLDPPTYNEQFF. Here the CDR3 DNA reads TGTGCCAGCAGTTTCCGGCTGGACCCGCCGACCTACAATGAGCAGTTCTTC.